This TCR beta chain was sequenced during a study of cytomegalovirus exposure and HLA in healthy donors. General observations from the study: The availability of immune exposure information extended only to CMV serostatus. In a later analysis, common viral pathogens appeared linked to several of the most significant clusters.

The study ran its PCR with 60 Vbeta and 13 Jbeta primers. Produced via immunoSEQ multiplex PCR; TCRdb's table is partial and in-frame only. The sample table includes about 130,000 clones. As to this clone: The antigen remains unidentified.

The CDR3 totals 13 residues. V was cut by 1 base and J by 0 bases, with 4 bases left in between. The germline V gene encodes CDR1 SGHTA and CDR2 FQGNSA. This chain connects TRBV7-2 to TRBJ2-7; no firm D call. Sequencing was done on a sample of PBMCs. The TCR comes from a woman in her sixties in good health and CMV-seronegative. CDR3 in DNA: TGTGCCAGCAGCTTAGGAGTCTCCTACGAGCAGTACTTC. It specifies CASSLGVSYEQYF.